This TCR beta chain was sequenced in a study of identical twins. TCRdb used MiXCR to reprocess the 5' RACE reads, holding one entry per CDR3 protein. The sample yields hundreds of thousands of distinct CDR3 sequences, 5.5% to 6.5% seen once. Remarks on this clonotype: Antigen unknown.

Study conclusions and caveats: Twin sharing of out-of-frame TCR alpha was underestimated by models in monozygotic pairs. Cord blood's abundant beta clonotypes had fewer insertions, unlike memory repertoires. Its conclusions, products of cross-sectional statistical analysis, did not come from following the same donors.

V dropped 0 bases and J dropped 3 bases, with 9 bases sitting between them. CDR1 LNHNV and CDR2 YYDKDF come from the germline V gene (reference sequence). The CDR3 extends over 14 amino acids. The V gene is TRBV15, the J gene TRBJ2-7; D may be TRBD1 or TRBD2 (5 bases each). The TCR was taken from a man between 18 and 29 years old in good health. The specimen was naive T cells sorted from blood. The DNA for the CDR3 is TGTGCCACCAGCAGAGATCGGGGCAACTACGAGCAGTACGTC. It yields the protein CATSRDRGNYEQYV.